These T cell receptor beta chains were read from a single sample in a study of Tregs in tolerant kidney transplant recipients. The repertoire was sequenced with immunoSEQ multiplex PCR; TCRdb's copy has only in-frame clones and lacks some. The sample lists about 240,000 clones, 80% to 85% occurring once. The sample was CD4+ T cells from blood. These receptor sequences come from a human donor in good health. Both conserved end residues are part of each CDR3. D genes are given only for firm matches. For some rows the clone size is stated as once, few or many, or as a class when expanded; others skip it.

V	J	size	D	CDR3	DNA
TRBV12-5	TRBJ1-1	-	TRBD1	CASGLDRGRDTEAFF	TGTGCTAGTGGTTTGGACAGGGGGCGCGACACTGAAGCTTTCTTT
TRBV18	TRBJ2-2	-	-	CASSSQGTNTGELFF	TGTGCCAGCTCATCGCAGGGGACTAACACCGGGGAGCTGTTTTTT
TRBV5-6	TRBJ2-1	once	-	CASSLVRRTSYNEQFF	TGTGCCAGCAGCTTGGTCAGGCGTACCTCCTACAATGAGCAGTTCTTC
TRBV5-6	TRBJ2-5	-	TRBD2	CASSTAGGQETQYF	TGTGCCAGCAGCACAGCGGGAGGGCAAGAGACCCAGTACTTC
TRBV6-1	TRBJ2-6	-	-	CASSDSGSGANVLTF	TGTGCCAGCAGTGATTCGGGGTCTGGGGCCAACGTCCTGACTTTC
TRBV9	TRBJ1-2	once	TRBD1	CASSVGAGGGRYYGYTF	TGTGCCAGCAGCGTAGGGGCAGGGGGCGGAAGATACTATGGCTACACCTTC
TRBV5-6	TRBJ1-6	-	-	CASSPGPPLGYNSPLHF	TGTGCCAGCAGCCCGGGACCTCCTTTAGGGTATAATTCACCCCTCCACTTT
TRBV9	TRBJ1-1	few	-	CASSVVGATEAFF	TGTGCCAGCAGCGTAGTTGGTGCCACTGAAGCTTTCTTT
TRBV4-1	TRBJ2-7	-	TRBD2	CASSPRSWGGGYEQYF	TGCGCCAGCAGCCCAAGATCGTGGGGGGGAGGCTACGAGCAGTACTTC
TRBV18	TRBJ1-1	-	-	CASSETQGTEAFF	TGTGCCAGCTCTGAAACCCAAGGCACTGAAGCTTTCTTT
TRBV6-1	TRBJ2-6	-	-	CASSDLFSGANVLTF	TGTGCCAGCAGTGACCTTTTCTCTGGGGCCAACGTCCTGACTTTC
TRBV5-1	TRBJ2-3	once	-	CASSDSTDTQYF	TGCGCCAGCAGCGACAGCACAGATACGCAGTATTTT
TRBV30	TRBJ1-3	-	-	CAWSVRLYYGNTIYF	TGTGCCTGGAGTGTACGTCTTTATTATGGAAACACCATATATTTT
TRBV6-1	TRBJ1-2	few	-	CASSEGGLPSYGYTF	TGTGCCAGCAGTGAAGGTGGACTGCCGTCCTATGGCTACACCTTC
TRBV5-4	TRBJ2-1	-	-	CASSSVLLSSYNEQFF	TGTGCCAGCAGCTCGGTTCTATTAAGCTCCTACAATGAGCAGTTCTTC
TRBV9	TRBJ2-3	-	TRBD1	CASSVEQGSSDTQYF	TGTGCCAGCAGCGTAGAACAGGGGAGTTCTGATACGCAGTATTTT
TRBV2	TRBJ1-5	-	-	CASSDRAGNQPQHF	TGTGCCAGCAGTGACCGGGCAGGCAATCAGCCCCAGCATTTT
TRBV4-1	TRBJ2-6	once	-	CASSHQPGRTGANVLTF	TGCGCCAGCAGCCATCAGCCGGGTAGAACTGGGGCCAACGTCCTGACTTTC
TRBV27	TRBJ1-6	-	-	CASSFRTLGSPLHF	TGTGCCAGCAGTTTCAGGACGCTAGGTTCACCCCTCCACTTT
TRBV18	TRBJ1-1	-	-	CASSPSIKANTEAFF	TGTGCCAGCTCACCGAGTATAAAGGCTAACACTGAAGCTTTCTTT
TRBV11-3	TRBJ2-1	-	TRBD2	CASSSGRAVNEQFF	TGTGCCAGCAGTAGCGGGAGAGCTGTCAATGAGCAGTTCTTC
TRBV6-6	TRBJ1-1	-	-	CASSSVNTEAFF	TGTGCCAGCAGTTCGGTGAACACTGAAGCTTTCTTT
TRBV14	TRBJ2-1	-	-	CASSQAASSYNEQFF	TGTGCCAGCAGCCAAGCGGCGAGCTCCTACAATGAGCAGTTCTTC
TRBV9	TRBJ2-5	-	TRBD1	CASSVVGTGAIETQYF	TGTGCCAGCAGCGTAGTAGGGACAGGGGCGATAGAGACCCAGTACTTC